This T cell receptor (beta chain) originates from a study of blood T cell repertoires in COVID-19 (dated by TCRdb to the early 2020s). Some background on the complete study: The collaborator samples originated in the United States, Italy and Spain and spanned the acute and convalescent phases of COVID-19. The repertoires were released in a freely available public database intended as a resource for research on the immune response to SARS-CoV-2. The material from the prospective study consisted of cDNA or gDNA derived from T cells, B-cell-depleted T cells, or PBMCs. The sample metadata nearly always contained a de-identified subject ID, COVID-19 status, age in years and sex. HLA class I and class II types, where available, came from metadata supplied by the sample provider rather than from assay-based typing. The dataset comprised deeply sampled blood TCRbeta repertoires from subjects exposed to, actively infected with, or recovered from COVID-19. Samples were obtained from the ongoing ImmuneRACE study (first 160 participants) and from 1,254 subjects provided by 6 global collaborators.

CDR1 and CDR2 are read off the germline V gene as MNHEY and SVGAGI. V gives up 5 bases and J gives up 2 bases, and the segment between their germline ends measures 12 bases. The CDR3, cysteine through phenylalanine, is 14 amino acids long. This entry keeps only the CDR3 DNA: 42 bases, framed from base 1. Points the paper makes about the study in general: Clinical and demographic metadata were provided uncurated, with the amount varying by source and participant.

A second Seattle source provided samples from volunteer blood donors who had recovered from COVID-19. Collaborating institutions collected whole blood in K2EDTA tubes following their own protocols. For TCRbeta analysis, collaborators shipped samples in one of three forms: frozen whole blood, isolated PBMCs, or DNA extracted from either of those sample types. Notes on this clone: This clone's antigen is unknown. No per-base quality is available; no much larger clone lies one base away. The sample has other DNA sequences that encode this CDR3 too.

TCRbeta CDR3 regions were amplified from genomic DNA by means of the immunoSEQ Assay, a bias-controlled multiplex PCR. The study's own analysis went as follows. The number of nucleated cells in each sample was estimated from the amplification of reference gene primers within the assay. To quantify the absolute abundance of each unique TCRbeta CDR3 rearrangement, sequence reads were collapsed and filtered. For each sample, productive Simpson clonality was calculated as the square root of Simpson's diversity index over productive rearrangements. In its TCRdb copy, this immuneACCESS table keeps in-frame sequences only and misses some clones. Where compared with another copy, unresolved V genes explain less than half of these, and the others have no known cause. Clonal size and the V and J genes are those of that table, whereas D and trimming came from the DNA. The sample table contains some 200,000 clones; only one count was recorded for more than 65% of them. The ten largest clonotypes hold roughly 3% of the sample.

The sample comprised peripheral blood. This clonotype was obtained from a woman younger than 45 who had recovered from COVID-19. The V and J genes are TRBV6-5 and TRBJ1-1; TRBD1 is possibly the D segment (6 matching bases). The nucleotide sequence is TGTGCCAGCAGTCCGGGACACCTTAACACTGAAGCTTTCTTT. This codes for CASSPGHLNTEAFF.